These T cell receptor beta chains were read from a single sample in a study of T cells in Graves' hyperthyroidism and ophthalmopathy. TCRdb reprocessed the multiplex PCR reads with MiXCR, giving one entry per CDR3 protein. In the table there are around 300,000 distinct CDR3 sequences, roughly 15% of which are singletons. The sequencing input was blood. The receptors were sampled from a woman between 50 and 59 years old with Graves' hyperthyroidism that later progressed to Graves' ophthalmopathy. The CDR3 runs from the conserved cysteine through the conserved F or W. The D gene is left open where the match is weak. The size entry is marked missing in some rows and otherwise reads once, few, many or a size class.

J,D,length,size,V,CDR3,DNA
TRBJ1-1,-,14,many,TRBV18,CASSQTDSNTEAFF,TGTGCCAGCTCACAAACAGACTCGAACACTGAAGCTTTCTTT
TRBJ2-7,TRBD2,17,-,TRBV20-1,CSARDLMTSGEPYEQYF,TGCAGTGCTAGAGATTTGATGACTAGCGGGGAACCCTACGAGCAGTACTTC
TRBJ2-7,TRBD1,16,few,TRBV18,CASSPCTQGLRNEQYF,TGTGCCAGCTCACCATGTACACAGGGGCTTAGAAACGAGCAGTACTTC
TRBJ2-5,TRBD1,15,many,TRBV5-1,CASSLAGTGKETQYF,TGCGCCAGCAGCTTGGCCGGGACAGGAAAAGAGACCCAGTACTTC
TRBJ2-3,TRBD2,14,many,TRBV5-1,CASRGGRSTDTQYF,TGCGCCAGCCGGGGAGGGAGGAGCACAGATACGCAGTATTTT
TRBJ2-7,TRBD1,14,many,TRBV28,CASSGTGISYEQYF,TGTGCCAGCAGTGGGACAGGGATCTCCTACGAGCAGTACTTC
TRBJ2-3,-,12,many,TRBV7-8,CASSLVRDTQYF,TGTGCCAGCAGCTTAGTCCGGGATACGCAGTATTTT
TRBJ2-7,-,11,many,TRBV10-3,CAIKERGEQYF,TGTGCCATCAAAGAGAGGGGAGAGCAGTACTTC
TRBJ1-4,-,14,-,TRBV6-2/TRBV6-3,CASSSRAGNEKLFF,TGTGCCAGTTCCAGCAGGGCGGGTAATGAAAAACTGTTTTTT
TRBJ1-6,-,16,many,TRBV5-1,CASSFDYLGSNSPLHF,TGCGCCAGCAGTTTTGACTACTTGGGGTCCAATTCACCCCTCCACTTT
TRBJ1-5,TRBD1,14,-,TRBV7-2,CASSPTGYNQPQHF,TGTGCCAGCAGCCCGACAGGGTACAATCAGCCCCAGCATTTT
TRBJ2-1,-,13,-,TRBV6-5,CASSYSGAVEQFF,TGTGCCAGCAGTTACTCGGGAGCAGTCGAGCAGTTCTTC
TRBJ2-3,TRBD1,15,many,TRBV13,CASSLGTALADTQYF,TGTGCCAGCAGCTTGGGGACAGCCCTCGCCGATACGCAGTATTTT
TRBJ1-5,-,15,many,TRBV6-1,CASSEGGTLNQPQHF,TGTGCCAGCAGTGAAGGGGGCACCCTTAATCAGCCCCAGCATTTT
TRBJ1-4,-,16,-,TRBV3-1,CASSLPSSATNEKLFF,TGTGCCAGCAGCCTTCCTAGCAGCGCAACTAATGAAAAACTGTTTTTT
TRBJ1-2,TRBD1,18,few,TRBV20-1,CSARDPWEGQGGDNGYTF,TGCAGTGCTAGAGACCCTTGGGAAGGACAGGGGGGTGACAATGGCTACACCTTC
TRBJ2-7,-,14,many,TRBV18,CASSPTSQGYEQYF,TGTGCCAGCTCACCAACTTCACAGGGCTACGAGCAGTACTTC
TRBJ2-2,-,15,many,TRBV5-1,CASSPGQANTGELFF,TGCGCCAGCAGCCCGGGACAAGCGAACACCGGGGAGCTGTTTTTT
TRBJ2-3,-,14,many,TRBV27,CASGAVSVRDTQYF,TGTGCCAGCGGCGCGGTGTCCGTCCGAGATACGCAGTATTTT
TRBJ1-2,-,16,many,TRBV28,CASRPDSSGRRYGYTF,TGTGCCAGCAGACCGGATTCTTCGGGACGGCGCTATGGCTACACCTTC
TRBJ2-3,-,14,many,TRBV28,CASSFVRGADTQYF,TGTGCCAGCAGTTTTGTCAGGGGGGCAGATACGCAGTATTTT
TRBJ2-3,-,14,few,TRBV20-1,CSGARVGSTDTQYF,TGCAGTGGGGCGAGAGTGGGAAGCACAGATACGCAGTATTTT
TRBJ1-5,-,15,many,TRBV5-6,CASSVGPYSNQPQHF,TGTGCCAGCAGCGTGGGACCTTATAGCAATCAGCCCCAGCATTTT
TRBJ2-5,TRBD1,18,many,TRBV2,CASRPQGAIWGRQETQYF,TGTGCCAGCAGGCCGCAGGGGGCGATCTGGGGTAGGCAAGAGACCCAGTACTTC
TRBJ1-1,TRBD1,13,many,TRBV20-1,CSAGGTDRLEAFF,TGCAGTGCTGGCGGGACAGACCGCTTAGAAGCTTTCTTT
TRBJ2-5,TRBD2,16,few,TRBV9,CASSVGRGSGQETQYF,TGTGCCAGCAGCGTAGGGCGGGGGAGCGGGCAAGAGACCCAGTACTTC
TRBJ2-7,TRBD2,17,-,TRBV10-2,CASSESVLAGGQNEQYF,TGCGCCAGCAGTGAGTCGGTACTAGCGGGAGGGCAGAACGAGCAGTACTTC
TRBJ1-6,-,13,many,TRBV28,CASGAGYNSPLHF,TGTGCCAGCGGTGCGGGGTATAATTCACCCCTCCACTTT
TRBJ2-4,-,16,many,TRBV18,CASSSPQDRIKNIQYF,TGTGCCAGCTCATCGCCCCAAGACAGAATCAAAAACATTCAGTACTTC
TRBJ2-1,TRBD2,15,-,TRBV5-1,CASSSGGPPHNEQFF,TGCGCCAGCAGCTCGGGAGGGCCGCCACACAATGAGCAGTTCTTC
TRBJ2-7,-,14,many,TRBV6-5,CASSYSGGPLEQYF,TGTGCCAGCAGTTACTCGGGGGGCCCACTCGAGCAGTACTTC
TRBJ1-2,-,17,many,TRBV2,CARVEGVPRPFNYGYTF,TGTGCCAGAGTGGAGGGGGTGCCCAGGCCCTTCAACTATGGCTACACCTTC
TRBJ1-1,-,13,many,TRBV7-9,CASSLGGTVEAFF,TGTGCCAGCAGCTTAGGGGGAACGGTTGAAGCTTTCTTT
TRBJ2-1,TRBD1,15,many,TRBV12-3/TRBV12-4,CASSPQGARRNEQFF,TGTGCCAGCAGCCCACAGGGGGCTAGGAGGAATGAGCAGTTCTTC
TRBJ2-7,-,15,many,TRBV7-9,CASSLGGISAYEQYF,TGTGCCAGCAGCTTAGGTGGCATATCGGCCTACGAGCAGTACTTC
TRBJ2-1,-,22,many,TRBV2,CASRRSFSSKGYQGRSYNEQFF,TGTGCCAGCAGAAGGTCGTTCTCCTCAAAAGGGTACCAAGGGCGGTCCTACAATGAGCAGTTCTTC
TRBJ1-5,-,8,-,TRBV2,CASEPQHF,TGTGCCAGCGAGCCCCAGCATTTT
TRBJ2-7,-,14,many,TRBV28,CASSALVSGDEQYF,TGTGCCAGCAGTGCTTTGGTTTCGGGGGACGAGCAGTACTTC
TRBJ1-2,-,16,few,TRBV5-4,CASSLGGSGSYYGYTF,TGTGCCAGCAGCTTGGGGGGTTCAGGTTCCTACTATGGCTACACCTTC
TRBJ2-7,-,12,few,TRBV13,CASTFRGDEQYF,TGTGCCAGCACCTTTAGGGGGGACGAGCAGTACTTC
TRBJ2-3,-,14,-,TRBV5-1,CASSLVLATDTQYF,TGCGCCAGCAGCTTGGTACTAGCTACAGATACGCAGTATTTT
TRBJ1-6,-,12,many,TRBV11-2,CASSLEAGTLHF,TGTGCCAGCAGCTTAGAGGCAGGGACCCTCCACTTT
TRBJ2-4,-,12,many,TRBV5-1,CASSLGQNIQYF,TGCGCCAGCAGCTTGGGACAGAACATTCAGTACTTC
TRBJ1-2,TRBD1,16,many,TRBV9,CASSANRRGEGYGYTF,TGTGCCAGCAGCGCGAACCGCAGGGGGGAAGGATATGGCTACACCTTC
TRBJ2-3,TRBD2,15,many,TRBV7-3,CASSLSAGGADTQYF,TGTGCCAGCAGCTTGTCTGCGGGAGGGGCAGATACGCAGTATTTT
TRBJ2-7,-,15,many,TRBV12-3/TRBV12-4,CASSFLGTNSYEQYF,TGTGCCAGCAGTTTTTTAGGGACAAATTCCTACGAGCAGTACTTC
TRBJ1-2,-,14,many,TRBV7-8,CASSPRGRSYGYTF,TGTGCCAGCAGCCCTAGGGGCAGATCCTATGGCTACACCTTC
TRBJ2-2,-,15,many,TRBV18,CASSPAGGNTGELFF,TGTGCCAGCTCACCAGCGGGCGGTAACACCGGGGAGCTGTTTTTT